This TCR beta chain was sequenced during a study of radiation and T cells in renal cell carcinoma. Time point of the sample: blood 4 weeks post-SBRT, at nephrectomy. The treatment denotes: 15 Gy SBRT to primary tumor, nephrectomy 4 weeks later. Blood was sampled at baseline, 2 weeks and 4 weeks after SBRT. CDR3 length: 16 amino acids. The germline V gene has CDR1 SGDLS and CDR2 YYNGEE. V lost 0 bases, J lost 4 bases, and 3 bases stayed unmatched. Some clones are missing from TCRdb's copy, which holds only in-frame ones; the method was immunoSEQ multiplex PCR. Of around 180,000 clones in the sample, around 89% were seen once.

The clonotype originates from a woman aged 45-65 years with renal cell carcinoma. V and J are TRBV9 and TRBJ2-4, with 11 bases that match TRBD1. Sequencing used blood, obtained from a patient whose treatment included radiotherapy and nephrectomy. In nucleotides, the CDR3 is TGTGCCAGCAGCGTAGTCGGACAGGGGGCGAAAAACATTCAGTACTTC. It is translated as CASSVVGQGAKNIQYF.